This is a list of T cell receptor beta chains from one sample in a study of cytomegalovirus exposure and HLA in healthy donors. Clones were read by immunoSEQ multiplex PCR, and TCRdb kept only the in-frame ones, dropping some. The sample lists tens of thousands of clones; more than 85% were seen once. Source material: PBMCs. The source is a woman in her twenties or thirties in good health and CMV-seronegative. The CDR3 runs from the conserved cysteine through the conserved F or W. The order of the fields is clone size, D gene, J gene, V gene, CDR3 DNA, CDR3 protein. The D gene is left open where the match is weak. Clone size appears in some rows only: once, few, many, or a class for an expanded clone.

>NA|TRBD2|TRBJ2-3|TRBV6-1
TGTGCCAGCAGTGCTCCCATCCAGGGCGCGGGGGGGCCAAGGGGTACGCAGTATTTT
CASSAPIQGAGGPRGTQYF
>NA|NA|TRBJ1-6|TRBV15
TGTGCCACCAGCAGTAAAAGGCGGGGGTATAATTCACCCCTCCACTTT
CATSSKRRGYNSPLHF
>NA|NA|TRBJ1-3|TRBV13
TGTGCCAGCAGCCGCGGGACGACTGGAAACACCATATATTTT
CASSRGTTGNTIYF
>NA|TRBD1|TRBJ1-1|TRBV15
TGTGCCACCCAGGGACAGGGGGGCTCGGGAGCTTTCTTT
CATQGQGGSGAFF
>NA|TRBD1|TRBJ1-4|TRBV7-2
TGTGCCAGCAGCTTAGGACACAGGGGGGGTAATGAAAAACTGTTTTTT
CASSLGHRGGNEKLFF
>NA|TRBD1|TRBJ1-1|TRBV9
TGTGCCAGCAGCGGGGGACAGGTTGGGACTGAAGCTTTCTTT
CASSGGQVGTEAFF
>NA|TRBD1|TRBJ1-4|TRBV28
TGTGCCAGCACCCGGCCCGGGACAGGGGCTGAAAAACTGTTTTTT
CASTRPGTGAEKLFF
>NA|NA|TRBJ2-3|TRBV5-1
TGCGCCAGCAGCAGAGGGACAGCGGGCCCAGATACGCAGTATTTT
CASSRGTAGPDTQYF
>NA|NA|TRBJ2-3|TRBV9
TGTGCCAGCAGCCCTCTAGTGGGTTCGGATACGCAGTATTTT
CASSPLVGSDTQYF
>once|NA|TRBJ1-1|TRBV2
TGTGCCAGCAGCCACAGAGTCGCGAACACTGAAGCTTTCTTT
CASSHRVANTEAFF
>NA|TRBD2|TRBJ2-2|TRBV23-1
TGCGCCAGCAGTCAATTTGATTGCGGGAGTAAGGCCGGGGAGCTGTTTTTT
CASSQFDCGSKAGELFF
>NA|NA|TRBJ1-1|TRBV6-4
TGTGCCAGCAGTGTGACAGGGAACACTGAAGCTTTCTTT
CASSVTGNTEAFF
>NA|TRBD2|TRBJ2-3|TRBV7-2
TGTGCCAGCAGCTTAGACGTTAGCGGGGGCCTTAGCACAGATACGCAGTATTTT
CASSLDVSGGLSTDTQYF
>once|TRBD2|TRBJ2-7|TRBV4-3
TGCGCCAGCAGCCAAGATCTAACTAGCGGGGCCTACGAGCAGTACTTC
CASSQDLTSGAYEQYF
>NA|TRBD2|TRBJ2-1|TRBV27
TGTGCCAGCAGTTCAGATCGGACTAGCGGGACCGAAGACAATGAGCAGTTCTTC
CASSSDRTSGTEDNEQFF
>once|NA|TRBJ2-7|TRBV5-6
TGTGCCAGCAGCTTGGCCGGGGGAGTCTACGAGCAGTACTTC
CASSLAGGVYEQYF
>NA|TRBD1|TRBJ1-5|TRBV5-6
TGTGCCAGCAGCTTGGACAGGGGGCAGCCCCAGCATTTT
CASSLDRGQPQHF
>NA|NA|TRBJ2-1|TRBV7-8
TGTGCCAGCAGCTCAGAGAAGGGACTTCGAAACGACTACAATGAGCAGTTCTTC
CASSSEKGLRNDYNEQFF